This T cell receptor (beta chain) was profiled in a study of blood T cell repertoires in COVID-19. Germline V gene data show CDR1 as SEHNR and CDR2 as FQNEAQ (reference sequence). This CDR3 is 11 amino acids long. V lost 5 bases, J lost 12 bases, and 4 bases stayed unmatched. Sequenced by immunoSEQ multiplex PCR; TCRdb stores in-frame clones only, minus some. The table has around 180,000 clones, about 82% seen once. V usage is TRBV7-9 and J usage is TRBJ1-2; 9 bases line up with TRBD1. This clonotype was obtained from a woman aged 30 to 39 with acute or convalescent COVID-19. Specimen: peripheral blood. For the CDR3, the DNA is TGTGCCAGCAGCCTTGGACAGGGGAACACCTTC. It yields the protein CASSLGQGNTF.